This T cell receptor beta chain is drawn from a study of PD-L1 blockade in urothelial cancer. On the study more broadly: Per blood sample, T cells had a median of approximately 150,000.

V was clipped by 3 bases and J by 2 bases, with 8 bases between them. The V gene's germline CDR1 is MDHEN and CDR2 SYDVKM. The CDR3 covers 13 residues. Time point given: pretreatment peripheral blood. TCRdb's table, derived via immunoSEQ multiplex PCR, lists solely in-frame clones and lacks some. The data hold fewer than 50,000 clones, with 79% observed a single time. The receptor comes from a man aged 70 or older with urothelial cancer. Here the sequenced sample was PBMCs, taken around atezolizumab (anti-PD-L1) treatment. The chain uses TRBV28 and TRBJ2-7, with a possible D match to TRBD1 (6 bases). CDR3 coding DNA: TGTGCCAGCAGTTTCCACAGGGCCTACGAGCAGTACTTC. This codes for CASSFHRAYEQYF.